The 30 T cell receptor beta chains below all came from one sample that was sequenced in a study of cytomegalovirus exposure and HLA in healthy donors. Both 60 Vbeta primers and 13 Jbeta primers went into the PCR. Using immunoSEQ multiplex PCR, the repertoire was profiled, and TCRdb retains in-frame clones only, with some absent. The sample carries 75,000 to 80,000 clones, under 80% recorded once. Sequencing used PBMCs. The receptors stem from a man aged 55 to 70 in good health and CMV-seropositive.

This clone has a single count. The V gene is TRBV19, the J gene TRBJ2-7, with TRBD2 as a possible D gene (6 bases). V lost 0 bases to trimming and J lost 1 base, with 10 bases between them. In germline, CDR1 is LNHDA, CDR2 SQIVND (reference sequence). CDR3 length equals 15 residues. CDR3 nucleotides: TGTGCCAGTAGTATAGAAGGAGGGGTATCCTACGAGCAGTACTTC. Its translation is CASSIEGGVSYEQYF.

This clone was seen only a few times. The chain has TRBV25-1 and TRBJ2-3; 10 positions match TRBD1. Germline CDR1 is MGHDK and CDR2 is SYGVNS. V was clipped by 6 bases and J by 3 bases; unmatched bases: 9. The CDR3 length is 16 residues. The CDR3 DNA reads TGTGCCAGCAGCCCGGATGGGACAGGGGCAACAGATACGCAGTATTTT. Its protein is CASSPDGTGATDTQYF.

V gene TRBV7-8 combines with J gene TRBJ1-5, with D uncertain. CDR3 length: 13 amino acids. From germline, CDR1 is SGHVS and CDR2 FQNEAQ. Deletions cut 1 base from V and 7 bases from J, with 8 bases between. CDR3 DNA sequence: TGTGCCAGCAGCTTAGGATCCGGGCAGCCCCAGCATTTT. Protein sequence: CASSLGSGQPQHF.

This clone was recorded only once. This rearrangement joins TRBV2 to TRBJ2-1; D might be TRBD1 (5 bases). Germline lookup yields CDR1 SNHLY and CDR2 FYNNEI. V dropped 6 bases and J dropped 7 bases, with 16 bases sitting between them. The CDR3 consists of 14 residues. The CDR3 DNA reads TGTGCCAGCAGGGCAGGGTCCTTCGTAAATGAGCAGTTCTTC. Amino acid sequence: CASRAGSFVNEQFF.

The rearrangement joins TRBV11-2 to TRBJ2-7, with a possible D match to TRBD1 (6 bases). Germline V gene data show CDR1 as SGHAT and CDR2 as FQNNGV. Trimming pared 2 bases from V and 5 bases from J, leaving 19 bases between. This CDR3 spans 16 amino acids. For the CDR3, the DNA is TGTGCCAGCAGCTTACAACCCCCCACAGGGATCCACGAGCAGTACTTC. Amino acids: CASSLQPPTGIHEQYF.

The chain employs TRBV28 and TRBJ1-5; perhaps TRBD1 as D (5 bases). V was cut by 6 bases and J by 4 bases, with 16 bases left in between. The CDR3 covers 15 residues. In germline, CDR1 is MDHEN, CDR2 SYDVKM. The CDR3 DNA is TGTGCCAGCAGCCGGTTTGGGGGAGGGAATCAGCCCCAGCATTTT. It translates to CASSRFGGGNQPQHF.

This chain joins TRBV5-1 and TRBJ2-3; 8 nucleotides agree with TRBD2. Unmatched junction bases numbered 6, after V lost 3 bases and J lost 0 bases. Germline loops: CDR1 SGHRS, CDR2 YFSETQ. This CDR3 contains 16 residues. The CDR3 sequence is CASSSGGRISTDTQYF. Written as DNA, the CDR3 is TGCGCCAGCAGCTCGGGGGGGCGCATTAGCACAGATACGCAGTATTTT.

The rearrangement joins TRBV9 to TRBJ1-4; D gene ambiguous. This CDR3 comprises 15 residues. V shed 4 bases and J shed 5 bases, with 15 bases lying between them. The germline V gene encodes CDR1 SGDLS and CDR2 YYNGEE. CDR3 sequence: CASSPKSIGNEKLFF. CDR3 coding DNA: TGTGCCAGCAGCCCCAAAAGTATCGGGAATGAAAAACTGTTTTTT.

The CDR3 coding sequence is TGTGCCACCCAACTAGCGGGAGGGTTATTTGAGACCCAGTACTTC. This translates into CATQLAGGLFETQYF. The chain links TRBV28 to TRBJ2-5; 13 positions agree with TRBD2. The CDR3 contains 15 residues. The V and J ends lost 10 bases and 5 bases, in that order; junction bases with no gene match: 10. Germline CDR1 and CDR2: MDHEN and SYDVKM.

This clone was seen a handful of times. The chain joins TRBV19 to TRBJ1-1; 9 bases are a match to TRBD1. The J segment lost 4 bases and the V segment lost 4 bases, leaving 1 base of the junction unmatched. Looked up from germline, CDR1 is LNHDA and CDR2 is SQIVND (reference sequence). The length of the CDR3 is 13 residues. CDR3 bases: TGTGCCAGTAGTACGACAGGGGGCACTGAAGCTTTCTTT. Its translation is CASSTTGGTEAFF. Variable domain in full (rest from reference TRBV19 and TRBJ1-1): DGGITQSPKYLFRKEGQNVTLSCEQNLNHDAMYWYRQDPGQGLRLIYYSQIVNDFQKGDIAEGYSVSREKKESFPLTVTSAQKNPTAFYLCASSTTGGTEAFFGQGTRLTVV.

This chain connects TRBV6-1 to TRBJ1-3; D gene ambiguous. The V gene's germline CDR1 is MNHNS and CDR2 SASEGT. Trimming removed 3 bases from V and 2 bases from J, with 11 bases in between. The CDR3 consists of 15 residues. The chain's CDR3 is CASSDPGSTGNTIYF. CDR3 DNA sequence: TGTGCCAGCAGTGATCCAGGTTCCACTGGAAACACCATATATTTT.

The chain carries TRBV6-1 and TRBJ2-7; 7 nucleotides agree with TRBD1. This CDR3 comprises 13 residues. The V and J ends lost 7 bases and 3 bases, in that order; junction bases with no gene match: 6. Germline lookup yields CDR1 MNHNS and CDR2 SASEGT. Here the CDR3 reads CASKQGVGYEQYF. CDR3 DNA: TGTGCCAGCAAGCAGGGGGTGGGCTACGAGCAGTACTTC.

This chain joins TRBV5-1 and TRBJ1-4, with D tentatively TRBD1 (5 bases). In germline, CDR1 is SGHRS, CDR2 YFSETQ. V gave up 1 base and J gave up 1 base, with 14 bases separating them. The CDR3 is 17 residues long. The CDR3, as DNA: TGCGCCAGCAGCTTGAGGGGTTTTGGACAAACTAATGAAAAACTGTTTTTT. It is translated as CASSLRGFGQTNEKLFF.

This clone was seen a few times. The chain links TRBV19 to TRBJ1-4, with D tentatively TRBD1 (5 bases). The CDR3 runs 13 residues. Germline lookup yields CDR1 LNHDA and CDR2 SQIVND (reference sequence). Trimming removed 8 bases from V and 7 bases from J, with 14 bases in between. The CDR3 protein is CASRRGWGEKLFF. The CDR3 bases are TGTGCCAGTCGCCGGGGGTGGGGTGAAAAACTGTTTTTT.

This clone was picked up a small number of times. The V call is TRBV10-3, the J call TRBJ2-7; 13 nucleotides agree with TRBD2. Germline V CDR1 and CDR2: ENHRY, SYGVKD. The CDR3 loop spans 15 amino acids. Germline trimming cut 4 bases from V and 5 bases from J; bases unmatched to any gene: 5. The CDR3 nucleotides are TGTGCCATCAGTGTAGGGACTAGCGGGATCAACGAGCAGTACTTC. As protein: CAISVGTSGINEQYF.

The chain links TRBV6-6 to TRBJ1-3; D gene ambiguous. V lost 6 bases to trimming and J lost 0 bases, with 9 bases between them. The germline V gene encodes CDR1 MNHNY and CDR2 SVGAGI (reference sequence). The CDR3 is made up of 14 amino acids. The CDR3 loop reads CASSAVTSGNTIYF. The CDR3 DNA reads TGTGCCAGCAGCGCGGTCACCTCTGGAAACACCATATATTTT.

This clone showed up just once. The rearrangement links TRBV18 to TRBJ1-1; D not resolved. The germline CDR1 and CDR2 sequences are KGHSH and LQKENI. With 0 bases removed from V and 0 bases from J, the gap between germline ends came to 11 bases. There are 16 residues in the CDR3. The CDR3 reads CASSPPGTEMNTEAFF. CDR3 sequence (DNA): TGTGCCAGCTCACCACCGGGTACGGAGATGAACACTGAAGCTTTCTTT.

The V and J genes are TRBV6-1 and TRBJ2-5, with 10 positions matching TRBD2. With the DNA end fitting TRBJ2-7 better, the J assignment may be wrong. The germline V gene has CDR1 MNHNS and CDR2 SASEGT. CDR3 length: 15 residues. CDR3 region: CASSDEGLAAYEQYF. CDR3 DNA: TGTGCCAGCAGTGACGAAGGACTAGCGGCCTACGAGCAGTACTTC.

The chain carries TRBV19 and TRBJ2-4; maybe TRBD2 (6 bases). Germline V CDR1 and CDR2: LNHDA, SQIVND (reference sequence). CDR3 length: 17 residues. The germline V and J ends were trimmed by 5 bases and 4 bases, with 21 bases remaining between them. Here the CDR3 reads CASSAITGLTTKNIQYF. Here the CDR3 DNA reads TGTGCCAGTAGTGCCATCACGGGACTCACCACTAAAAACATTCAGTACTTC.

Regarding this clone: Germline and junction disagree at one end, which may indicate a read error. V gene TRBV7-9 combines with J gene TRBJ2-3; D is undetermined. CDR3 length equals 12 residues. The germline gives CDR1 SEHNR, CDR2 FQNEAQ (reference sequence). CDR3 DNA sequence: TGTTCCAGCAGCTCCCCAGACTATACGCAGTATTTT. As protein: CSSSSPDYTQYF.

CDR3 residues: CASSPYPGTSNTGELFF. As DNA, the CDR3 is TGTGCCAGCAGCCCTTACCCCGGGACATCGAACACCGGGGAGCTGTTTTTT. V gene TRBV7-6 combines with J gene TRBJ2-2; tentatively, D is TRBD1 (6 bases). This CDR3 spans 17 amino acids. Germline V gives CDR1 SGHVS, CDR2 FNYEAQ. Trimming pared 5 bases from V and 0 bases from J, leaving 16 bases between.

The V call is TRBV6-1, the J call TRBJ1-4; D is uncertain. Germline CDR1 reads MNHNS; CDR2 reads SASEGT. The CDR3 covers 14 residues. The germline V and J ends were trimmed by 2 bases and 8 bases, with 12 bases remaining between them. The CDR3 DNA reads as TGTGCCAGCAGTGAATGGGCGATGAAGGAAAAACTGTTTTTT. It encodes CASSEWAMKEKLFF.

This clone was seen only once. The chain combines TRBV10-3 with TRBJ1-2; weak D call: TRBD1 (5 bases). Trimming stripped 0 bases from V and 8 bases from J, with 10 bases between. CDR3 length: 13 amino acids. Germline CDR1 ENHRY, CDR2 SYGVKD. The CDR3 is CAISESDSPGYTF. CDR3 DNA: TGTGCCATCAGTGAGTCAGACAGTCCGGGCTACACCTTC.

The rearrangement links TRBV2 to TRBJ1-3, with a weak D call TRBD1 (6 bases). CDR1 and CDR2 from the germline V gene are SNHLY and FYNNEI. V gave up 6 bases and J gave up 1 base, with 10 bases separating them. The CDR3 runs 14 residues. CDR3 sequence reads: CASRTGSSGNTIYF. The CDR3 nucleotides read TGTGCCAGCAGAACAGGGTCTTCTGGAAACACCATATATTTT.

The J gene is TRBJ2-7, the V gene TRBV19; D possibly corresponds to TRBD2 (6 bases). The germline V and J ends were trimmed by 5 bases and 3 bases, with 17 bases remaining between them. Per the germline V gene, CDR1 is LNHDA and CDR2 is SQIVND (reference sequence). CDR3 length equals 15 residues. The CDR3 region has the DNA TGTGCCAGTAGTTCAAACCCTGGGGGGTACTACGAGCAGTACTTC. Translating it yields CASSSNPGGYYEQYF.

The CDR3 bases are TGCGCCAGCAGCTCCTTACCACAGGGGGCATTCGGGAACACTGAAGCTTTCTTT. Protein product: CASSSLPQGAFGNTEAFF. V is TRBV5-1 and J is TRBJ1-1, with 9 positions matching TRBD1. The CDR3 totals 18 residues. Looked up from germline, CDR1 is SGHRS and CDR2 is YFSETQ. The trim removed 3 bases at V and 1 base at J, leaving 13 bases unmatched. Variable domain in full (rest from reference TRBV5-1 and TRBJ1-1): KAGVTQTPRYLIKTRGQQVTLSCSPISGHRSVSWYQQTPGQGLQFLFEYFSETQRNKGNFPGRFSGRQFSNSRSEMNVSTLELGDSALYLCASSSLPQGAFGNTEAFFGQGTRLTVV.

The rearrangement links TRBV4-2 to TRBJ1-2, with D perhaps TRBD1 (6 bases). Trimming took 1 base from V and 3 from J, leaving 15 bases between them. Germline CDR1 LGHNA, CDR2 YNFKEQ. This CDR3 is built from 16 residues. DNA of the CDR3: TGTGCCAGCAGCCAAGGGAGTTCAGGGGTCCACTATGGCTACACCTTC. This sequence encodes CASSQGSSGVHYGYTF.

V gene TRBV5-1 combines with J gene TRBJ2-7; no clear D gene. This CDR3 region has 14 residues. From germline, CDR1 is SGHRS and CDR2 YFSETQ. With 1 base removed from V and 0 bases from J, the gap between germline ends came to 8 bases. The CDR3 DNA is TGCGCCAGCAGCTTGCAGTCCCCCTCCTACGAGCAGTACTTC. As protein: CASSLQSPSYEQYF.

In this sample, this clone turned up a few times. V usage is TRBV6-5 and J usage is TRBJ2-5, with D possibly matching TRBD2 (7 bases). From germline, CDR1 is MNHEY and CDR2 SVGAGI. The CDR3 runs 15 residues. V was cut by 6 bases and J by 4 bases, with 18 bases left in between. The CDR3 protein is CASSPFRGGGETQYF. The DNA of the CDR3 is TGTGCCAGCAGCCCCTTTCGGGGAGGGGGAGAGACCCAGTACTTC.

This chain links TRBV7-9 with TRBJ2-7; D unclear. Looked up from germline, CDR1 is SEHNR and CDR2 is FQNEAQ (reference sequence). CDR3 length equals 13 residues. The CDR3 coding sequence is TGTTTTAGCAAGCAGAAGGCGGCATACGAGCAGTACTTC. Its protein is CFSKQKAAYEQYF.